This TCR beta chain was captured in a study of blood T cell repertoires in COVID-19. At the level of the study: Specimens from acute and convalescent COVID-19 originated in the United States, Italy and Spain.

Germline CDR1 and CDR2: SEHNR and FQNEAQ (reference sequence). The CDR3 extends over 17 amino acids. Trimming at V came to 10 bases and at J to 3 bases, leaving 17 bases not matched to a gene. Here immunoSEQ multiplex PCR was the method, and the copy in TCRdb shows in-frame clones only, minus some. The sample yields 85,000 to 110,000 clones, 70% to 90% seen once. The sample taken for sequencing was peripheral blood. The sequence was obtained from a woman aged 55-70 years with acute or convalescent COVID-19. The V and J genes are TRBV7-9 and TRBJ2-1; 8 bases fit TRBD1. The CDR3 reads CATPGGVGQGVYNEQFF. The CDR3 nucleotides read TGTGCCACCCCAGGGGGCGTGGGCCAAGGGGTCTACAATGAGCAGTTCTTC.